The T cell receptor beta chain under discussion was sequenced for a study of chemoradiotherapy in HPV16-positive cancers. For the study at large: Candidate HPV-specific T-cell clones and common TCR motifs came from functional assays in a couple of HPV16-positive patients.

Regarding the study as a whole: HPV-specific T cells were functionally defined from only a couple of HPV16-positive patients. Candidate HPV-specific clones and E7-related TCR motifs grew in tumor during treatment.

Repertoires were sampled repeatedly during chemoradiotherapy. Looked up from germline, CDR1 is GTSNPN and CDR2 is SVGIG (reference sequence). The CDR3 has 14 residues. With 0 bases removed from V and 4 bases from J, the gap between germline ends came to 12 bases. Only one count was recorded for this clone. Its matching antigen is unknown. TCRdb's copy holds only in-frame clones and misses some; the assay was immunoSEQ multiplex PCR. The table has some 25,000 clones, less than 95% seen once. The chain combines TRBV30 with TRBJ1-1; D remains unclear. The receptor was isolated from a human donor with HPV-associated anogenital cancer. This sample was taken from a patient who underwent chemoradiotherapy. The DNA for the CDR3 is TGTGCCTGGAGTGTATCGGGTGAGAGCACTGAAGCTTTCTTT. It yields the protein CAWSVSGESTEAFF.